These 18 T cell receptor beta chains share one sample of origin, sequenced in a study of blood T cell repertoires in COVID-19. Here immunoSEQ multiplex PCR was the method, and the copy in TCRdb shows in-frame clones only, minus some. The table records under 75,000 clones, roughly 81% of them present only once. Source material: peripheral blood. All receptors derive from a man older than 75 with acute or convalescent COVID-19.

There are a few counts of this clone. The V gene is TRBV6-5, the J gene TRBJ1-3; possible D gene TRBD1, 6 bases. There are 16 residues in the CDR3. Germline CDR1 and CDR2: MNHEY and SVGAGI. Trimming left V 2 bases short and J 2 bases short, with 13 bases between. For the CDR3, the DNA is TGTGCCAGCAGTTACAGATTCGGGACAACTGGAAACACCATATATTTT. It specifies CASSYRFGTTGNTIYF.

V gene TRBV7-3 combines with J gene TRBJ2-2, with D tentatively TRBD1 (5 bases). Germline assignment: CDR1 SGHTA and CDR2 FQGTGA. Trimming shortened V by 3 bases and J by 2 bases, and 13 bases separated the two germline ends. The CDR3 extends over 16 amino acids. The CDR3 is CASSFTPDSNTGELFF. In nucleotides, the CDR3 is TGTGCCAGCAGCTTCACGCCCGACAGTAACACCGGGGAGCTGTTTTTT. Full variable domain (remainder filled in from reference TRBV7-3 and TRBJ2-2): GAGVSQTPSNKVTEKGKYVELRCDPISGHTALYWYRQSLGQGPEFLIYFQGTGAADDSGLPNDRFFAVRPEGSVSTLKIQRTERGDSAVYLCASSFTPDSNTGELFFGEGSRLTVL.

A few counts support this clone. The CDR3 sequence: CASSSRTSGRVDEQFF. In DNA, the CDR3 is TGTGCCAGCAGTTCTCGTACTAGCGGGAGAGTGGATGAGCAGTTCTTC. The rearrangement joins TRBV6-2 or TRBV6-3 to TRBJ2-1; 11 positions match TRBD2. Germline V gene sequence: CDR1 MNHEY, CDR2 SVGEGT. The length of the CDR3 is 16 residues. V shed 4 bases, J shed 8 bases, and the junction held 10 bases outside the gene matches.

J is TRBJ1-6 and V is TRBV19; no clear D gene. This CDR3 region has 14 residues. V was shortened by 8 bases and J by 5 bases, with 13 bases between the two germline ends. Germline CDR1 is LNHDA and CDR2 is SQIVND (reference sequence). The CDR3 loop reads CASRSQENNSPLHF. CDR3 nucleotides: TGTGCCAGTCGAAGCCAAGAGAATAATTCACCCCTCCACTTT.

A few counts support this clone. CDR3 amino acids: CASSQRTATTPYGYTF. As DNA, the CDR3 is TGTGCCAGCAGCCAAAGGACAGCGACAACACCCTATGGCTACACCTTC. The genes are TRBV3-1 (or the pseudogene TRBV3-2) and TRBJ1-2; TRBD1 might be the D (6 bases). The CDR3 spans 16 residues. Germline V CDR1 and CDR2: LGHDT, YNNKEL (reference sequence). V lost 2 bases and J lost 4, with 17 bases in between.

The chain links TRBV28 to TRBJ2-5; the match to TRBD1 covers 7 bases. The CDR3 is 16 amino acids. The V gene's germline CDR1 is MDHEN and CDR2 SYDVKM. V was clipped by 5 bases and J by 2 bases; unmatched bases: 11. This chain's CDR3 is CASSPSTGLGQETQYF. The CDR3 region has the DNA TGTGCCAGCAGTCCATCGACAGGGCTCGGGCAAGAGACCCAGTACTTC.

The chain carries TRBV24-1 and TRBJ2-1; D gene unclear. The CDR3 runs 12 residues. V shed 0 bases and J shed 12 bases, with 8 bases lying between them. In germline, CDR1 is KGHDR, CDR2 SFDVKD. In DNA, the CDR3 is TGTGCCACCAGTGATTTGGTAGTCGGGCAGTTCTTC. This sequence encodes CATSDLVVGQFF.

The chain links TRBV5-1 to TRBJ2-7, with a weak D call TRBD2 (6 bases). V was trimmed by 6 bases and J by 7 bases, leaving 14 bases between them. The CDR3 contains 12 residues. CDR1 and CDR2 from the germline V gene are SGHRS and YFSETQ. The CDR3 DNA reads as TGCGCCAGCACGGACCCCGGGGGAGAGCAGTACTTC. This encodes CASTDPGGEQYF.

V gene TRBV19 combines with J gene TRBJ2-3; D is undetermined. The V end lost 1 base, the J end lost 0 bases, and 5 bases lay between the germline ends. Germline CDR1 LNHDA, CDR2 SQIVND (reference sequence). The CDR3 sequence is 14 residues long. DNA of the CDR3: TGTGCCAGTAGTATAGCTGTTAGCACAGATACGCAGTATTTT. Protein: CASSIAVSTDTQYF. The entire variable domain, with the rest obtained from reference TRBV19 and TRBJ2-3, is as follows: DGGITQSPKYLFRKEGQNVTLSCEQNLNHDAMYWYRQDPGQGLRLIYYSQIVNDFQKGDIAEGYSVSREKKESFPLTVTSAQKNPTAFYLCASSIAVSTDTQYFGPGTRLTVL.

The chain couples TRBV30 to TRBJ2-3, with 9 bases fitting TRBD2. After removal of 7 bases from V and 1 base from J, the junction contained 12 bases not matched to a gene. This CDR3 comprises 16 residues. Germline assignment: CDR1 GTSNPN and CDR2 SVGIG (reference sequence). CDR3 coding DNA: TGTGCCTCCACCTCCGGGGCTAGCGGGGGCACAGATACGCAGTATTTT. The encoded protein is CASTSGASGGTDTQYF.

V gene TRBV28 combines with J gene TRBJ1-3; D remains unclear. CDR3 length: 14 residues. Looked up from germline, CDR1 is MDHEN and CDR2 is SYDVKM. V lost 1 base, J lost 1 base, and 5 bases lay in between. The chain's CDR3 is CASSLFVSGNTIYF. The DNA for the CDR3 is TGTGCCAGCAGTTTATTCGTTTCTGGAAACACCATATATTTT.

The rearrangement uses TRBV30 and TRBJ1-4; D uncertain. In germline, CDR1 is GTSNPN, CDR2 SVGIG (reference sequence). The V gene lost 1 base and the J gene lost 0 bases, with 6 bases spanning the gap. This CDR3 has 14 amino acids. CDR3 residues: CAWSDGATNEKLFF. Written as DNA, the CDR3 is TGTGCCTGGAGTGACGGTGCAACTAATGAAAAACTGTTTTTT.

The J gene is TRBJ2-3, the V gene TRBV11-3; 11 nucleotides align to TRBD1. CDR1 SGHNT and CDR2 YENEEA come from the germline V gene. J was trimmed by 5 bases and V by 5 bases; bases with no gene match: 9. The CDR3 runs to 16 residues. The CDR3 loop is CASSQPGTGGKDTQYF. The CDR3 DNA sequence: TGTGCCAGCAGCCAACCCGGGACAGGGGGTAAAGATACGCAGTATTTT.

This chain joins TRBV29-1 and TRBJ1-5, with D unclear. Germline V gene lookup returns CDR1 SQVTM and CDR2 ANQGSEA. The CDR3 sequence is 13 residues long. V shed 1 base and J shed 4 bases, with 8 bases lying between them. Here the CDR3 DNA reads TGCAGCGTTGAAGGTACCGGGAATCAGCCCCAGCATTTT. As protein: CSVEGTGNQPQHF.

This clone was detected once. This chain links TRBV7-8 with TRBJ1-2; 12 bases match TRBD1. This CDR3 region has 16 residues. Germline V lookup: CDR1 SGHVS, CDR2 FQNEAQ. After removal of 5 bases from V and 7 bases from J, the junction contained 11 bases not matched to a gene. Here the CDR3 DNA reads TGTGCCAGCAGCCCAAATCCGGGACAGGGGGCGAGTGGCTACACCTTC. Translation: CASSPNPGQGASGYTF.

The chain employs TRBV5-1 and TRBJ2-3, with a tentative D call TRBD1 (5 bases). The germline gives CDR1 SGHRS, CDR2 YFSETQ. Deletions cut 2 bases from V and 1 base from J, with 11 bases between. The length of the CDR3 is 15 residues. The chain's CDR3 is CASSLNQGGTDTQYF. CDR3 coding DNA: TGCGCCAGCAGCTTAAACCAGGGTGGCACAGATACGCAGTATTTT.

V gene TRBV11-2 combines with J gene TRBJ1-5, with TRBD1 as a possible D gene (5 bases). Deletions cut 5 bases from V and 2 bases from J, with 19 bases between. The CDR3 contains 17 residues. CDR1 is SGHAT and CDR2 is FQNNGV in the germline V gene. The CDR3 DNA is TGTGCCAGCAGCGCTGAGGTCGGGGGACGGGGCAATCAGCCCCAGCATTTT. Translated, it gives CASSAEVGGRGNQPQHF.

This clone was seen a few times. This rearrangement joins TRBV4-3 to TRBJ1-6; 9 nucleotides line up with TRBD1. The CDR3 has 15 amino acids. The trim removed 4 bases at V and 9 bases at J, leaving 7 bases unmatched. The germline gives CDR1 LGHNA, CDR2 YSLEER. Written as DNA, the CDR3 is TGCGCCAGCAGCCGGGGACAGGGTGGGCCTTCACCCCTCCACTTT. Protein product: CASSRGQGGPSPLHF.